What follows are 18 T cell receptor beta chains derived from one specimen sequenced in a study of T cells in localized non-small cell lung cancer. TCRdb keeps only in-frame clones here, not all; method: immunoSEQ multiplex PCR. This sample has fewer than 45,000 clones, with about 90% found just once. Material: peripheral blood, obtained before any cancer treatment. These receptors all come from a female donor at least 60 years old with stage I squamous cell lung carcinoma.

The chain uses TRBV19 and TRBJ2-2; D is undetermined. The CDR3 has 14 residues. CDR1 and CDR2 (germline): LNHDA, SQIVND (reference sequence). V shed 7 bases and J shed 5 bases, with 14 bases lying between them. DNA of the CDR3: TGTGCCAGTAAGGGCGGCTTAAGGACCGGGGAGCTGTTTTTT. Its protein product is CASKGGLRTGELFF.

The chain has TRBV14 and TRBJ2-3; the match to TRBD2 covers 9 bases. This CDR3 region has 16 residues. CDR1 and CDR2 (germline): SGHDN, FVKESK. The V segment lost 2 bases and the J segment 6 bases; nucleotides outside the gene matches: 9. The CDR3 nucleotides are TGTGCCAGCAGCCAAAAGGTATTAGCGGGAGCTGATACGCAGTATTTT. This sequence encodes CASSQKVLAGADTQYF.

The genes are TRBV7-2 and TRBJ2-7; the D gene could be TRBD1 or TRBD2 (5 bases each). Germline values: CDR1 SGHTA, CDR2 FQGNSA. The CDR3 runs 11 residues. V was cut by 6 bases and J by 5 bases, with 8 bases left in between. The CDR3 DNA reads TGTGCCAGCAGTCCGGGGCACGAGCAGTACTTC. This encodes CASSPGHEQYF.

V and J are TRBV6-1 and TRBJ2-3; no firm D call. The germline V gene encodes CDR1 MNHNS and CDR2 SASEGT. The V end was cut by 1 base, the J end by 3 bases, with 2 bases between. The CDR3 covers 12 residues. DNA of the CDR3: TGTGCCAGCAGTGAAGTGACAGATACGCAGTATTTT. Translated, it gives CASSEVTDTQYF.

The chain has TRBV4-1 and TRBJ1-1, with D perhaps matching TRBD1 (6 bases). V gave up 2 bases and J gave up 2 bases, with 12 bases separating them. Germline CDR1 is MGHRA and CDR2 is YSYEKL. The CDR3 contains 15 residues. DNA of the CDR3: TGCGCCAGCAGCCAAACGACAGGACGAAACACTGAAGCTTTCTTT. Its translation is CASSQTTGRNTEAFF.

Only a few counts were recorded for this clone. The rearrangement uses TRBV5-8 and TRBJ2-3, with D perhaps TRBD2 (6 bases). This CDR3 is built from 16 residues. The V gene lost 0 bases and the J gene lost 5 bases, with 16 bases spanning the gap. CDR1 is SGHTS and CDR2 is YDEGEE in the germline V gene. The CDR3 DNA reads TGTGCCAGCAGCTTGGATAGCGGAGACGAGGGAGATACGCAGTATTTT. This encodes CASSLDSGDEGDTQYF.

The chain is built from TRBV5-6 and TRBJ2-5; tentative D call: TRBD1 (5 bases). Per the germline V gene, CDR1 is SGHDT and CDR2 is YYEEEE. With 2 bases removed from V and 5 bases from J, the gap between germline ends came to 10 bases. The CDR3 spans 13 residues. In DNA form, the CDR3 reads TGTGCCAGCAGCTTAGGGGTTTTGGAGACCCAGTACTTC. Encoded protein: CASSLGVLETQYF.

For the CDR3, the DNA is TGTGCCAGCAGTGTAGGGGGGAATAGCAATCAGCCCCAGCATTTT. It codes for CASSVGGNSNQPQHF. The J gene is TRBJ1-5, the V gene TRBV25-1, with D possibly TRBD1 on 6 matching bases. The CDR3 is 15 amino acids. V was trimmed by 4 bases and J by 0 bases, leaving 10 bases between them. Germline lookup yields CDR1 MGHDK and CDR2 SYGVNS.

The rearrangement uses TRBV6-1 and TRBJ2-1; TRBD2 aligns across 12 bases. The CDR3 has 14 residues. The germline V gene encodes CDR1 MNHNS and CDR2 SASEGT. J lost 12 bases, V lost 4 bases, and 7 bases had no gene match. For the CDR3, the DNA is TGTGCCAGCAGTGGACTAGCGGGAGTCGGTGTGCAGTTCTTC. Protein sequence: CASSGLAGVGVQFF.

This clone was counted a single time. Other DNA sequences of this sample code for an identical CDR3. The rearrangement uses TRBV5-1 and TRBJ2-7; 8 bases agree with TRBD2. The CDR3 loop spans 14 amino acids. The V and J ends lost 1 base and 1 base, in that order; junction bases with no gene match: 1. Germline V gene data show CDR1 as SGHRS and CDR2 as YFSETQ. CDR3 loop: CASSLTSGSYEQYF. The CDR3 nucleotides read TGCGCCAGCAGCTTGACTAGCGGTTCCTACGAGCAGTACTTC.

About this clone: A junction boundary mismatches the germline segment, possibly from a read error. The J gene is TRBJ2-7, the V gene TRBV5-4; the D is unclear. Per the germline V gene, CDR1 is SGHNT and CDR2 is YYREEE (reference sequence). The CDR3 runs to 16 residues. The CDR3 here is CASSLGPTVVFGEQYF. CDR3 sequence (DNA): TGCGCCAGCAGCCTCGGGCCCACAGTAGTTTTCGGCGAGCAGTACTTC.

The chain links TRBV2 to TRBJ2-4, with TRBD2 as a possible D gene (5 bases). The germline V and J ends were trimmed by 11 bases and 4 bases, with 18 bases remaining between them. Germline V gene data show CDR1 as SNHLY and CDR2 as FYNNEI. CDR3 length: 14 residues. CDR3 coding DNA: TGTGCCGGTGCTAGCATTAGAGGGAAAAACATTCAGTACTTC. It yields the protein CAGASIRGKNIQYF.

The chain carries TRBV9 and TRBJ2-2, with D unclear. This CDR3 has 12 amino acids. Germline V gene data show CDR1 as SGDLS and CDR2 as YYNGEE. V was pared by 3 bases and J by 7 bases, with 7 bases between. CDR3 protein: CASSGVIGELFF. The DNA of the CDR3 is TGTGCCAGCAGCGGGGTAATCGGGGAGCTGTTTTTT.

V usage is TRBV5-1 and J usage is TRBJ1-2; D may be TRBD1 (5 bases). CDR3 length: 14 amino acids. V was shortened by 1 base and J by 1 base, with 8 bases between the two germline ends. The germline V gene encodes CDR1 SGHRS and CDR2 YFSETQ. CDR3 sequence reads: CASSLPGVNYGYTF. For the CDR3, the DNA is TGCGCCAGCAGCTTGCCGGGGGTTAACTATGGCTACACCTTC.

J is TRBJ2-7 and V is TRBV9, with 7 bases fitting TRBD1. The CDR3 covers 15 residues. V dropped 0 bases and J dropped 2; count of bases not matched to a gene: 5. Per germline, CDR1 SGDLS and CDR2 YYNGEE. Here the CDR3 reads CASSVGPGGAYEQYF. The CDR3 region has the DNA TGTGCCAGCAGCGTAGGCCCAGGGGGTGCCTACGAGCAGTACTTC.

This sequence joins TRBV30 and TRBJ2-5; the match to TRBD1 covers 8 bases. V dropped 7 bases and J dropped 5; count of bases not matched to a gene: 6. Germline V gene lookup returns CDR1 GTSNPN and CDR2 SVGIG (reference sequence). This CDR3 is 12 amino acids long. CDR3 region: CALQGVGETQYF. CDR3 DNA: TGTGCCTTACAGGGGGTTGGGGAGACCCAGTACTTC.

The CDR3 here is CASSPGTGVGDTQYF. CDR3 bases: TGTGCCAGCAGCCCCGGGACAGGGGTGGGAGATACGCAGTATTTT. The chain couples TRBV7-3 to TRBJ2-3; 10 nucleotides agree with TRBD1. The V and J ends lost 5 bases and 5 bases, in that order; junction bases with no gene match: 7. The CDR3 runs 15 residues. Germline assignment: CDR1 SGHTA and CDR2 FQGTGA.

V is TRBV7-2 and J is TRBJ1-1, with no clear D. The CDR3 consists of 14 residues. The V gene's germline CDR1 is SGHTA and CDR2 FQGNSA. V was cut by 5 bases and J by 0 bases, with 10 bases left in between. The CDR3 here is CASSREVLNTEAFF. CDR3 DNA sequence: TGTGCCAGCAGCCGCGAGGTCTTGAACACTGAAGCTTTCTTT.